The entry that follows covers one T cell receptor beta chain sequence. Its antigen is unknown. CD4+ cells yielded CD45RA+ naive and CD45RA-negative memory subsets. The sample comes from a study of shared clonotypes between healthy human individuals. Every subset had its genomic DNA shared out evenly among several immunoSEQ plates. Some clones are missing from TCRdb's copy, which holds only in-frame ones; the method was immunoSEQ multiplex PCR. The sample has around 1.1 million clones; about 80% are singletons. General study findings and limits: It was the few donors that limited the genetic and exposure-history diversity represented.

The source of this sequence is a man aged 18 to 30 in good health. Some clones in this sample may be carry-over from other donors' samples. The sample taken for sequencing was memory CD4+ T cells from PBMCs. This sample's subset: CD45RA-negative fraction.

In nucleotides, the CDR3 is TGTGCCAGCGCCCTTTGGAGGGGCGGGGAGCTGTTTTTT. Encoded protein: CASALWRGGELFF. The chain recombines TRBV6-1 with TRBJ2-2; D possibly corresponds to TRBD2 (6 bases). The germline gives CDR1 MNHNS, CDR2 SASEGT. V was pared by 8 bases and J by 7 bases, with 14 bases between. This CDR3 comprises 13 residues.